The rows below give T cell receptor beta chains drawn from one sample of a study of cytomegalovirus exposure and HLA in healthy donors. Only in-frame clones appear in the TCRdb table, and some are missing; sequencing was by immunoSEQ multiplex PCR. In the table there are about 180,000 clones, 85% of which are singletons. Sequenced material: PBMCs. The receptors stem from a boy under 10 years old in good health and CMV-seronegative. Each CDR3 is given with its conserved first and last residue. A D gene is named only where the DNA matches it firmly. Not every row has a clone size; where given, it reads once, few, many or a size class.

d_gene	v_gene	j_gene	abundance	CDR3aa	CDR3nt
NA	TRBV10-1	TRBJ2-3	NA	CASSAPGGAARTDTQYF	TGCGCCAGCAGTGCCCCCGGAGGCGCGGCCCGCACAGATACGCAGTATTTT
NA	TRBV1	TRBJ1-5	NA	CTSSHTFAGDEGNQPQHF	TGCACCAGCAGCCACACTTTCGCCGGGGATGAGGGCAATCAGCCCCAGCATTTT
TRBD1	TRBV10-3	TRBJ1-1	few	CAISATGGRVNTEAFF	TGTGCCATCAGTGCTACAGGGGGCAGGGTGAACACTGAAGCTTTCTTT
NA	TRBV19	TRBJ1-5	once	CASSVRDSPQHF	TGTGCCAGTAGTGTCAGGGATTCGCCCCAGCATTTT
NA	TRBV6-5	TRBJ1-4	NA	CASSYGWSANEKLFF	TGTGCCAGCAGTTACGGATGGAGTGCTAATGAAAAACTGTTTTTT
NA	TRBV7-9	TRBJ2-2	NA	CASSFSGTGELFF	TGTGCCAGCAGCTTTTCCGGGACCGGGGAGCTGTTTTTT
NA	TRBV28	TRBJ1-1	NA	CASSPRDTYHRAFF	TGTGCCAGCAGTCCAAGGGACACCTATCACCGGGCTTTCTTT
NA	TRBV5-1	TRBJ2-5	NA	CGTRPGVLGGETQYF	TGCGGGACACGGCCGGGGGTGCTGGGGGGAGAGACCCAGTACTTC
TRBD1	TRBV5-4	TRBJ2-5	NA	CASSLGRGQETQYF	TGTGCCAGCAGCTTAGGCAGGGGGCAAGAGACCCAGTACTTC
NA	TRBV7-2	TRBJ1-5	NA	CASSLDYSNQPQHF	TGTGCCAGCAGCTTGGACTATAGCAATCAGCCCCAGCATTTT
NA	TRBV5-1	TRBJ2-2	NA	CASRGGMNTGELFF	TGCGCCAGCAGAGGAGGGATGAACACCGGGGAGCTGTTTTTT
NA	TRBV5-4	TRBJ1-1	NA	CASSPLGNTEAFF	TGTGCCAGCAGCCCCCTAGGGAACACTGAAGCTTTCTTT
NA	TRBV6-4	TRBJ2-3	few	CASSTGASTDTQYF	TGTGCCAGCAGCACAGGCGCTAGCACAGATACGCAGTATTTT
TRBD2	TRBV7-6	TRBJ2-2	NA	CASSFTVAGEGITGELFF	TGTGCCAGCAGCTTCACGGTAGCGGGAGAGGGTATAACCGGGGAGCTGTTTTTT
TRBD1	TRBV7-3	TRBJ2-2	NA	CASSLEGTGVGELFF	TGTGCCAGCAGCTTAGAGGGGACAGGCGTCGGGGAGCTGTTTTTT
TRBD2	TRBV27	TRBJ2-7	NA	CASSRAGGGYEQYF	TGTGCCAGCAGTAGGGCGGGAGGTGGTTACGAGCAGTACTTC
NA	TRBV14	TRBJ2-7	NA	CASSLTGTRRAYEQYF	TGTGCCAGCAGCCTTACCGGGACTCGGCGCGCCTACGAGCAGTACTTC
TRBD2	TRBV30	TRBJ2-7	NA	CAWSIGTSGTRRSYEQYF	TGTGCCTGGAGTATAGGGACTAGCGGGACGCGGAGGTCCTACGAGCAGTACTTC
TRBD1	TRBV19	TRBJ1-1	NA	CASSIRGTATCEAFF	TGTGCCAGTAGTATAAGGGGGACAGCAACCTGTGAAGCTTTCTTT
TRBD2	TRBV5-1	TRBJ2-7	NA	CASSELAEAYEQYF	TGCGCCAGCAGCGAACTAGCGGAAGCCTACGAGCAGTACTTC
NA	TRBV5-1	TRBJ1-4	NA	CASSPRQAGEKLFF	TGCGCCAGCAGCCCTAGACAAGCGGGGGAAAAACTGTTTTTT
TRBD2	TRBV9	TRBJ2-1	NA	CASSVQRGVGDEQFF	TGTGCCAGCAGCGTCCAGCGGGGGGTTGGCGATGAGCAGTTCTTC
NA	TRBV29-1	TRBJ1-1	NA	CSVRFAEAFF	TGCAGCGTTCGGTTCGCTGAAGCTTTCTTT
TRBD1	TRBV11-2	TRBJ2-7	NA	CASSLGQKYYEQYF	TGTGCCAGCAGCCTGGGACAGAAATACTACGAGCAGTACTTC
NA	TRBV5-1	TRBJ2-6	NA	CASSLGGRGANVLTF	TGCGCCAGCAGCTTGGGGGGGCGCGGGGCCAACGTCCTGACTTTC
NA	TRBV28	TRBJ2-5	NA	CASSLAREQYF	TGTGCCAGCAGTTTGGCGAGGGAGCAGTACTTC